Shown below are 31 T cell receptor beta chains from a single sample sequenced in a study of cytomegalovirus exposure and HLA in healthy donors. Primers included in the PCR were 60 Vbeta and 13 Jbeta primers. Here immunoSEQ multiplex PCR was the method, and the copy in TCRdb shows in-frame clones only, minus some. The sample consists of about 100,000 clones, about 81% of them appearing once. The sample consisted of PBMCs. Source of these receptors: a man aged 35-49 years in good health and CMV-seropositive.

The V call is TRBV7-9, the J call TRBJ1-1; D is unresolved. This CDR3 spans 14 amino acids. The V gene lost 1 base and the J gene lost 7 bases, with 13 bases spanning the gap. Germline lookup yields CDR1 SEHNR and CDR2 FQNEAQ (reference sequence). The CDR3 here is CASSLGTGRYEAFF. The CDR3 bases are TGTGCCAGCAGCTTAGGGACTGGACGGTATGAAGCTTTCTTT.

J is TRBJ1-4 and V is TRBV19, with 7 bases identical to TRBD1. With 6 bases clipped from V and 4 bases from J, the junction kept 5 bases outside the gene matches. Germline V CDR1 and CDR2: LNHDA, SQIVND (reference sequence). The CDR3 covers 14 residues. CDR3 in DNA: TGTGCCAGTAGCCCGGGACAGTATAATGAAAAACTGTTTTTT. Its protein is CASSPGQYNEKLFF.

This clone was counted a few times. This sequence joins TRBV6-1 and TRBJ1-1; D perhaps matches TRBD1 (6 bases). The germline CDR1 and CDR2 sequences are MNHNS and SASEGT. The ends were cut back, 5 bases at V and 0 bases at J, with 7 bases in the middle. This CDR3 is 13 amino acids long. The CDR3 nucleotides are TGTGCCAGCAGTACAGGGATGAACACTGAAGCTTTCTTT. This encodes CASSTGMNTEAFF.

The chain joins TRBV9 to TRBJ2-3; D ambiguous. This CDR3 is built from 13 residues. Per germline, CDR1 SGDLS and CDR2 YYNGEE. V lost 4 bases and J 4 bases, leaving 10 bases between the germline ends. For the CDR3, the DNA is TGTGCCAGCAGCCCCCCCCTTCCAGATACGCAGTATTTT. It yields the protein CASSPPLPDTQYF.

The V and J genes are TRBV27 and TRBJ1-1; D is possibly TRBD1 (5 bases). CDR3 length equals 13 residues. Germline-derived CDR1 and CDR2 are MNHEY and SMNVEV (reference sequence). Trimming removed 3 bases at V and 3 bases at J, with 8 bases between. The CDR3 is CASSFREDTEAFF. In DNA, the CDR3 is TGTGCCAGCAGTTTCAGGGAGGACACTGAAGCTTTCTTT.

This clone was seen once. The J gene is TRBJ2-5, the V gene TRBV27, with TRBD2 as a possible D gene (6 bases). The end of the DNA is better explained by TRBJ2-7, so the J call may be wrong. The CDR3 sequence is 15 residues long. Germline CDR1 reads MNHEY; CDR2 reads SMNVEV (reference sequence). CDR3 nucleotide sequence: TGTGCCAGCAGTTTATCGAGGGACTTCTTCTACGAGCAGTACTTC. It translates to CASSLSRDFFYEQYF.

V usage is TRBV10-3 and J usage is TRBJ1-1; D perhaps matches TRBD1 (5 bases). The length of the CDR3 is 15 residues. The germline V gene encodes CDR1 ENHRY and CDR2 SYGVKD. V shed 0 bases and J shed 2 bases, with 10 bases lying between them. CDR3 sequence: CAISESGTANTEAFF. CDR3 sequence (DNA): TGTGCCATCAGTGAGTCCGGGACTGCTAACACTGAAGCTTTCTTT.

The rearrangement links TRBV6-1 to TRBJ2-6; 12 bases map to TRBD1. CDR1 and CDR2 from the germline V gene are MNHNS and SASEGT. The CDR3 contains 19 residues. J gave up 1 base and V 4 bases, and 8 bases lay outside the gene matches. The CDR3 region is CASSGPPGQGASGANVLTF. DNA for the CDR3: TGTGCCAGCAGTGGACCCCCGGGACAGGGGGCGTCTGGGGCCAACGTCCTGACTTTC.

This clone was detected only once. J is TRBJ2-2 and V is TRBV19; D not resolved. This CDR3 contains 12 residues. The V and J ends lost 7 bases and 6 bases respectively, with 9 bases between them. The germline CDR1 and CDR2 sequences are LNHDA and SQIVND (reference sequence). CDR3 in amino acids: CASTREAGELFF. CDR3 in DNA: TGTGCCAGTACTCGCGAGGCCGGGGAGCTGTTTTTT.

The genes are TRBV10-2 and TRBJ1-2; no reliable D call. Trimming pared 4 bases from V and 3 bases from J, leaving 3 bases between. This CDR3 has 11 residues. CDR1 is WSHSY, CDR2 SAAADI, per germline. This CDR3 is CASSGDYGYTF. CDR3 in DNA: TGCGCCAGCAGTGGAGACTATGGCTACACCTTC.

V is TRBV11-2 and J is TRBJ1-3; a possible D gene is TRBD1 (5 bases). The germline V gene encodes CDR1 SGHAT and CDR2 FQNNGV. The CDR3 is 16 amino acids. The ends were cut back, 5 bases at V and 0 bases at J, with 14 bases in the middle. The CDR3 nucleotides read TGTGCCAGCAGCCCAACGGGGGGTATCTCTGGAAACACCATATATTTT. Protein sequence: CASSPTGGISGNTIYF.

CDR3 bases: TGTGCCAGCAGCTCACAGTTAGCTAACTATGGCTACACCTTC. Translation: CASSSQLANYGYTF. The rearrangement uses TRBV7-8 and TRBJ1-2; D gene unclear. This CDR3 is 14 amino acids long. The germline CDR1 and CDR2 sequences are SGHVS and FQNEAQ. V was shortened by 4 bases and J by 0 bases, with 9 bases between the two germline ends.

This sequence joins TRBV7-9 and TRBJ1-2; 7 bases align to TRBD1. J was trimmed by 4 bases and V by 5 bases; bases with no gene match: 10. This CDR3 is built from 15 residues. CDR1 and CDR2 from the germline V gene are SEHNR and FQNEAQ (reference sequence). CDR3 sequence: CASSPYGQASYGYTF. CDR3 coding DNA: TGTGCCAGCAGCCCCTACGGACAGGCTAGCTATGGCTACACCTTC.

The V and J genes are TRBV6-6 and TRBJ1-4; TRBD1 matches 8 bases. Germline V gene sequence: CDR1 MNHNY, CDR2 SVGAGI (reference sequence). The CDR3 contains 16 residues. V dropped 7 bases and J dropped 0; count of bases not matched to a gene: 7. The CDR3 nucleotides read TGTGCCAGCAACTTACAGGGGGGCGCAACTAATGAAAAACTGTTTTTT. Encoded protein: CASNLQGGATNEKLFF.

This chain connects TRBV9 to TRBJ1-1; D is unresolved. The V and J ends lost 6 bases and 5 bases respectively, with 17 bases between them. The CDR3 loop spans 14 amino acids. Germline CDR1 reads SGDLS; CDR2 reads YYNGEE. This CDR3 reads CASNPGPPGTEAFF. In nucleotides, the CDR3 is TGTGCCAGCAACCCTGGACCACCGGGAACTGAAGCTTTCTTT. Variable domain in full (rest from reference TRBV9 and TRBJ1-1): DSGVTQTPKHLITATGQRVTLRCSPRSGDLSVYWYQQSLDQGLQFLIQYYNGEERAKGNILERFSAQQFPDLHSELNLSSLELGDSALYFCASNPGPPGTEAFFGQGTRLTVV.

The gene calls are TRBV4-2 and TRBJ2-5; 11 bases fit TRBD2. This CDR3 region has 15 residues. The V segment lost 4 bases and the J segment 5 bases; nucleotides outside the gene matches: 6. CDR1 and CDR2 from the germline V gene are LGHNA and YNFKEQ. The CDR3: CASSRRLAGRETQYF. CDR3 coding DNA: TGTGCCAGCAGCCGCCGACTAGCGGGAAGGGAGACCCAGTACTTC.

This clone has a handful of counts. J is TRBJ2-3 and V is TRBV30; TRBD1 aligns across 9 bases. Germline loops: CDR1 GTSNPN, CDR2 SVGIG (reference sequence). The CDR3 is 15 residues long. V shed 3 bases, J shed 2 bases, and the junction held 6 bases outside the gene matches. The CDR3 DNA sequence: TGTGCCTGGAGCGCCGGGACAGGGATCACAGATACGCAGTATTTT. Encoded protein: CAWSAGTGITDTQYF.

The chain uses TRBV6-5 and TRBJ2-2; 7 nucleotides agree with TRBD1. V lost 0 bases to trimming and J lost 7 bases; unmatched junction nucleotides: 8. There are 16 residues in the CDR3. Germline V gene sequence: CDR1 MNHEY, CDR2 SVGAGI. CDR3: CASSYSRVRGNGELFF. In DNA form, the CDR3 reads TGTGCCAGCAGTTACTCCCGGGTCAGGGGGAACGGGGAGCTGTTTTTT.

V usage is TRBV6-5 and J usage is TRBJ2-5; 7 bases align to TRBD1. J lost 0 bases, V lost 7 bases, and 2 bases had no gene match. The germline gives CDR1 MNHEY, CDR2 SVGAGI. The CDR3 extends over 13 amino acids. For the CDR3, the DNA is TGTGCCAGCACCCAGGGGGACCAAGAGACCCAGTACTTC. Its translation is CASTQGDQETQYF.

The rearrangement joins TRBV6-1 to TRBJ1-5; TRBD1 might be the D (6 bases). CDR1 is MNHNS and CDR2 is SASEGT in the germline V gene. This CDR3 spans 14 amino acids. Trimming took 3 bases from V and 6 from J, leaving 12 bases between them. As DNA, the CDR3 is TGTGCCAGCAGTGACCTCAGGGGATCTCAGCCCCAGCATTTT. Residues: CASSDLRGSQPQHF.

The chain links TRBV18 to TRBJ1-1; 9 nucleotides agree with TRBD1. V trimming: 2 bases; J trimming: 2 bases; junction bases outside the gene matches: 9. The length of the CDR3 is 17 residues. The V gene's germline CDR1 is KGHSH and CDR2 LQKENI. This chain's CDR3 is CASSPEGQGFRNTEAFF. The DNA for the CDR3 is TGTGCCAGCTCACCAGAGGGACAGGGCTTCAGAAACACTGAAGCTTTCTTT.

This clone has a single count. The CDR3 here is CASSQEGGRPYEQYF. As DNA, the CDR3 is TGCGCCAGCAGCCAAGAAGGCGGGAGGCCCTACGAGCAGTACTTC. The V call is TRBV4-1, the J call TRBJ2-7; 8 nucleotides match TRBD2. Germline V gene data show CDR1 as MGHRA and CDR2 as YSYEKL. The V and J ends lost 0 bases and 2 bases, in that order; junction bases with no gene match: 3. The CDR3 has 15 amino acids.

V gene TRBV5-1 combines with J gene TRBJ2-3; D may be TRBD2 (5 bases). The CDR3 has 15 amino acids. V gave up 4 bases and J gave up 4 bases, with 16 bases separating them. Looked up from germline, CDR1 is SGHRS and CDR2 is YFSETQ. CDR3 bases: TGCGCCAGCAGCATCCCCGCTAGCAGCTCAGATACGCAGTATTTT. It yields the protein CASSIPASSSDTQYF.

The CDR3 nucleotides read TGTGCCAGCAGTTTAGCGACCGCCAGGTCTGAAGCTTTCTTT. Translating gives CASSLATARSEAFF. The chain links TRBV27 to TRBJ1-1, with unresolved D. Germline CDR1 reads MNHEY; CDR2 reads SMNVEV (reference sequence). V lost 2 bases and J 6 bases, leaving 13 bases between the germline ends. This CDR3 is 14 amino acids long.

This clone was detected once. The chain carries TRBV10-3 and TRBJ1-6; D uncertain. Looked up from germline, CDR1 is ENHRY and CDR2 is SYGVKD. CDR3 length equals 13 residues. The germline V and J ends were trimmed by 3 bases and 8 bases, with 8 bases remaining between them. The CDR3 loop reads CAISEGSYSPLHF. CDR3 nucleotides: TGTGCCATCAGTGAAGGGAGCTATTCACCCCTCCACTTT.

A remark on this clone: Germline and junction disagree at one end, which may indicate a read error. This rearrangement joins TRBV28 to TRBJ2-4; weak D call: TRBD1 (6 bases). Germline lookup yields CDR1 MDHEN and CDR2 SYDVKM. There are 14 residues in the CDR3. DNA of the CDR3: TGTGCCAGCAGTTCCCATCAGGGGACAAACAGTCAGTACTTC. This codes for CASSSHQGTNSQYF.

This clone appeared once. Other nucleotide sequences from this sample produce the same CDR3. This sequence joins TRBV9 and TRBJ1-1, with D hard to call. Deletions cut 4 bases from V and 6 bases from J, with 19 bases between. Looked up from germline, CDR1 is SGDLS and CDR2 is YYNGEE. CDR3 length equals 15 residues. The CDR3 sequence: CASSPPPGSGAEAFF. Here the CDR3 DNA reads TGTGCCAGCAGCCCCCCCCCGGGGTCTGGAGCTGAAGCTTTCTTT.

The J gene is TRBJ2-5, the V gene TRBV6-5; D gene unclear. CDR3 size: 14 residues. CDR1 is MNHEY, CDR2 SVGAGI, per germline. Trimming pared 2 bases from V and 0 bases from J, leaving 7 bases between. The CDR3 here is CASSYGSHQETQYF. In DNA form, the CDR3 reads TGTGCCAGCAGTTACGGCAGTCACCAAGAGACCCAGTACTTC.

The rearrangement joins TRBV28 to TRBJ1-5; D possibly corresponds to TRBD1 (6 bases). V lost 3 bases to trimming and J lost 9 bases, with 27 bases between them. Germline lookup yields CDR1 MDHEN and CDR2 SYDVKM. This CDR3 contains 18 residues. CDR3 sequence (DNA): TGTGCCAGCAGTTTTTCTCCAGGTTTAGGGACACATTTTCGGCCCCAGCATTTT. This sequence encodes CASSFSPGLGTHFRPQHF.

This clone was counted between two and nine times. J is TRBJ1-1 and V is TRBV4-2; D is uncertain. This CDR3 is built from 16 residues. The V and J ends lost 1 base and 1 base respectively, with 13 bases between them. CDR1 and CDR2 (germline): LGHNA, YNFKEQ. The CDR3, as DNA: TGTGCCAGCAGCCAAGGAGCGGGTCTGAGGAACACTGAAGCTTTCTTT. Encoded protein: CASSQGAGLRNTEAFF.

The chain links TRBV5-6 to TRBJ1-2, with 7 positions matching TRBD1. CDR1 is SGHDT, CDR2 YYEEEE, per germline. V was clipped by 2 bases and J by 2 bases; unmatched bases: 3. The length of the CDR3 is 14 residues. This CDR3 reads CASSLGQVNYGYTF. In nucleotides, the CDR3 is TGTGCCAGCAGCTTAGGACAGGTGAACTATGGCTACACCTTC. Full variable domain (rest looked up from reference TRBV5-6 and TRBJ1-2): DAGVTQSPTHLIKTRGQQVTLRCSPKSGHDTVSWYQQALGQGPQFIFQYYEEEERQRGNFPDRFSGHQFPNYSSELNVNALLLGDSALYLCASSLGQVNYGYTFGSGTRLTVV.